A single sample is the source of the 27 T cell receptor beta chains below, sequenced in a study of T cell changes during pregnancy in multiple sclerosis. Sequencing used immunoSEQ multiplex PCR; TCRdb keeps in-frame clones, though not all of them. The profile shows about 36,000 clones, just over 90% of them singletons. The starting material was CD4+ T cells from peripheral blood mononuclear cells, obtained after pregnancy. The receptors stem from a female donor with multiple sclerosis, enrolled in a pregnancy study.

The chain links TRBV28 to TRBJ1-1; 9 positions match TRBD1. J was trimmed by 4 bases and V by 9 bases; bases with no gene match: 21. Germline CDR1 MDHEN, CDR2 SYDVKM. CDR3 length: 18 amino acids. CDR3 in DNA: TGTGCCAGTTACCAACCGTTAGGACAGGGGCCGGGGGGCACTGAAGCTTTCTTT. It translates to CASYQPLGQGPGGTEAFF.

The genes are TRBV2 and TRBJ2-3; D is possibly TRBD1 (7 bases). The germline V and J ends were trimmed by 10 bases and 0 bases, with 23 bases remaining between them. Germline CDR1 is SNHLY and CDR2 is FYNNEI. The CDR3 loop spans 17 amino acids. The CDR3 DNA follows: TGTGCCACCTCAGGGGACAGAGGGCTAGCGAGCACAGATACGCAGTATTTT. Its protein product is CATSGDRGLASTDTQYF.

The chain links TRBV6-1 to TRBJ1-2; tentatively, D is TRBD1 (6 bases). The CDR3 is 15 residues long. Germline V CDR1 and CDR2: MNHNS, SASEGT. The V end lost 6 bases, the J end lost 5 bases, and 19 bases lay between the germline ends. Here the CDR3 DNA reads TGTGCCAGCAGGTTCAACAGGGCCCCGTCATATGGCTACACCTTC. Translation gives CASRFNRAPSYGYTF.

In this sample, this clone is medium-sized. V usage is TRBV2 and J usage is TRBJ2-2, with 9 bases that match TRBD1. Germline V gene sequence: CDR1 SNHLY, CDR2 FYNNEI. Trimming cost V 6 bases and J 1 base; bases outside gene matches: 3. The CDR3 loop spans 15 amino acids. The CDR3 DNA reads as TGTGCCAGCAGGGGACAGGGTAGGAACACCGGGGAGCTGTTTTTT. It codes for CASRGQGRNTGELFF.

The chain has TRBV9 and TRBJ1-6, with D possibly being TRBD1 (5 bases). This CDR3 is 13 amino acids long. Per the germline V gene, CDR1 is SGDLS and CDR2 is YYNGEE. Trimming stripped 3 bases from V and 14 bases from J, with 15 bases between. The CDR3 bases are TGTGCCAGCAGCGCGGCCCCAGGGTCCACCCTCCACTTT. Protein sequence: CASSAAPGSTLHF.

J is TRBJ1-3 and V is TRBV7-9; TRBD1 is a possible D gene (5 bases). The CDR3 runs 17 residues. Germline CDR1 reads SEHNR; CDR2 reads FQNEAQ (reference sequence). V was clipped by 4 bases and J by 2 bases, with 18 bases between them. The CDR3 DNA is TGTGCCAGCAGCTACTACGGCGGGACCGCGACTGGAAACACCATATATTTT. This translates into CASSYYGGTATGNTIYF.

CDR3 nucleotides: TGTGCCAGCGGCCGGGACAGGAGCTCCTACGAGCAGTACTTC. This translates into CASGRDRSSYEQYF. The chain carries TRBV6-5 and TRBJ2-7; TRBD1 matches 8 bases. This CDR3 comprises 14 residues. Germline CDR1 MNHEY, CDR2 SVGAGI. The V segment lost 8 bases and the J segment 0 bases; nucleotides outside the gene matches: 6.

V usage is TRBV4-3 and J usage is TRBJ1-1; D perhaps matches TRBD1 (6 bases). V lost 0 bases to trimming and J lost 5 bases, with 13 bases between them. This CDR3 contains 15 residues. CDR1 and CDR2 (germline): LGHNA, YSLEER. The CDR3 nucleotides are TGCGCCAGCAGCCAAGATCAACAGGGAGATACTGAAGCTTTCTTT. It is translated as CASSQDQQGDTEAFF.

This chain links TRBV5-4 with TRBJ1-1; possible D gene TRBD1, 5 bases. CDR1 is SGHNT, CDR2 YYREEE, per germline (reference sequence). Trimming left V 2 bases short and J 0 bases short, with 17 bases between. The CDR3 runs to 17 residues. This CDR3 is CASSLPGRGVMNTEAFF. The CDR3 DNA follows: TGTGCCAGCAGCTTACCAGGGCGGGGTGTCATGAACACTGAAGCTTTCTTT.

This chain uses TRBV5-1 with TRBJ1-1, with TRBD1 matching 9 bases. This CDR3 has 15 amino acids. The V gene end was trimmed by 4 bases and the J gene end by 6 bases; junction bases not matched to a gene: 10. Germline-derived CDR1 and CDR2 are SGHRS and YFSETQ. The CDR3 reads CASSQAQGALAEAFF. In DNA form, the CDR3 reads TGCGCCAGCAGCCAAGCACAGGGGGCTCTGGCTGAAGCTTTCTTT.

Here the CDR3 DNA reads TGTGCCAGCAGTTCCGGGACTAGTTCCCCCTTAGATACGCAGTATTTT. Protein sequence: CASSSGTSSPLDTQYF. V is TRBV6-5 and J is TRBJ2-3; TRBD2 aligns across 8 bases. The CDR3 contains 16 residues. V was clipped by 4 bases and J by 5 bases; unmatched bases: 11. Germline lookup yields CDR1 MNHEY and CDR2 SVGAGI.

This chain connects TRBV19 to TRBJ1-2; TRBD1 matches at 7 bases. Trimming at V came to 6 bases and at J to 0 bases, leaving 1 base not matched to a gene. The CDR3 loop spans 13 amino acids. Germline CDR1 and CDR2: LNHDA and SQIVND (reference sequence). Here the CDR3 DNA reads TGTGCCAGTAGACAGGGGTCTAACTATGGCTACACCTTC. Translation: CASRQGSNYGYTF.

The CDR3 nucleotides read TGTGCCAGCAGCCCCCCGTGGGGAGGGCGCACCTACGAGCAGTACTTC. Translated: CASSPPWGGRTYEQYF. V usage is TRBV13 and J usage is TRBJ2-7; 7 nucleotides line up with TRBD2. This CDR3 is 16 amino acids long. Per germline, CDR1 PRHDT and CDR2 FYEKMQ (reference sequence). Germline trimming cut 5 bases from V and 2 bases from J; bases unmatched to any gene: 12.

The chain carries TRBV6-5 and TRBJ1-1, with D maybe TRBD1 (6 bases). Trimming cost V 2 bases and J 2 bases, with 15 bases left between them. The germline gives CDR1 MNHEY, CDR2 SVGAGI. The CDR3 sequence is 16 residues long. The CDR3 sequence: CASSYRGIGGNTEAFF. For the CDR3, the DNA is TGTGCCAGCAGTTACAGAGGGATAGGGGGAAACACTGAAGCTTTCTTT.

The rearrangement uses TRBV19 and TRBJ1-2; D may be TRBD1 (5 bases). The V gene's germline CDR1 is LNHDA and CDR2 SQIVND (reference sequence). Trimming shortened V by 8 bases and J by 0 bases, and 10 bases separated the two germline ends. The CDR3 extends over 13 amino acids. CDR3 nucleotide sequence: TGTGCCAGTTCCGACAGACCTAACTATGGCTACACCTTC. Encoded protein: CASSDRPNYGYTF.

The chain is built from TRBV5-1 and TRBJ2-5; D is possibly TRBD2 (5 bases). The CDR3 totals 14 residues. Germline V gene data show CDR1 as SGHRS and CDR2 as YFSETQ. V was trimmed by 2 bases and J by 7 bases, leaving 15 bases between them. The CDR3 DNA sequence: TGCGCCAGCAGCTTTGGACTCGAGGTGGGGACCCAGTACTTC. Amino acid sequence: CASSFGLEVGTQYF. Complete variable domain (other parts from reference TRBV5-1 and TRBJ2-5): KAGVTQTPRYLIKTRGQQVTLSCSPISGHRSVSWYQQTPGQGLQFLFEYFSETQRNKGNFPGRFSGRQFSNSRSEMNVSTLELGDSALYLCASSFGLEVGTQYFGPGTRLLVL.

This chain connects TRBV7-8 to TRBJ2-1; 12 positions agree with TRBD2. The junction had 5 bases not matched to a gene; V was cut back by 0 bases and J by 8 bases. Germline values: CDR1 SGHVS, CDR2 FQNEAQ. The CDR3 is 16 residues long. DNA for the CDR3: TGTGCCAGCAGCTTAGCGAGACTAGCGGGAGACTATGAGCAGTTCTTC. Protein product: CASSLARLAGDYEQFF.

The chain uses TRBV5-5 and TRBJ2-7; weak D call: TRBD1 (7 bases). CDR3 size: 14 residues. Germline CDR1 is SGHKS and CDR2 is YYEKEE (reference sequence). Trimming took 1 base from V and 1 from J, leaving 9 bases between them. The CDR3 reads CASSLQGGSYEQYF. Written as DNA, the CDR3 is TGTGCCAGCAGCTTGCAGGGGGGTTCCTACGAGCAGTACTTC.

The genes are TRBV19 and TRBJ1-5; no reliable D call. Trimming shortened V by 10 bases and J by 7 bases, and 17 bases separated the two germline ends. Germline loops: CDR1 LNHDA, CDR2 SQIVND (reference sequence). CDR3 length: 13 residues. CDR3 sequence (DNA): TGTGCCATTGCTCTCCGGGGTCACCAGCCCCAGCATTTT. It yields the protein CAIALRGHQPQHF. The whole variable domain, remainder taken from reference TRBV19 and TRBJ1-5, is DGGITQSPKYLFRKEGQNVTLSCEQNLNHDAMYWYRQDPGQGLRLIYYSQIVNDFQKGDIAEGYSVSREKKESFPLTVTSAQKNPTAFYLCAIALRGHQPQHFGDGTRLSIL.

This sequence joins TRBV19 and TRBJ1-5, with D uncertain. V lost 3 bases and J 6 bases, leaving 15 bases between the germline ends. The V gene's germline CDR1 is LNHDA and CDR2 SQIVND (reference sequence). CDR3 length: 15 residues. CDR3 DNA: TGTGCCAGTAGTATGTCAGCCTCTTCGGGTCAGCCCCAGCATTTT. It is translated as CASSMSASSGQPQHF.

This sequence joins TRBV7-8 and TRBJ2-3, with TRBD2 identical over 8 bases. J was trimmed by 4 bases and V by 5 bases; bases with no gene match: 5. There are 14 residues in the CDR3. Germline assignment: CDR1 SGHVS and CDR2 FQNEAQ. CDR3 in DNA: TGTGCCAGCAGCCATAGCGGGGTCCCAGATACGCAGTATTTT. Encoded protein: CASSHSGVPDTQYF.

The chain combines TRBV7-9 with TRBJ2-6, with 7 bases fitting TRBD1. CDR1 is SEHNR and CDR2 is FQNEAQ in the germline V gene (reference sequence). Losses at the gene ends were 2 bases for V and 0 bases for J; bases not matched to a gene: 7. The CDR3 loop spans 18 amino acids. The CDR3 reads CASSLRTGTSSGANVLTF. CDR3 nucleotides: TGTGCCAGCAGCTTACGGACAGGAACCAGCTCTGGGGCCAACGTCCTGACTTTC.

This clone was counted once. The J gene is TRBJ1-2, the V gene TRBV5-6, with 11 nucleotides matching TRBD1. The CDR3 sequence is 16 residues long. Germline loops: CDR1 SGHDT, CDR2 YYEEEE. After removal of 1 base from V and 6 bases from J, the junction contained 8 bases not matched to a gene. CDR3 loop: CASSLPVGTGGHGYTF. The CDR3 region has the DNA TGTGCCAGCAGCTTGCCCGTCGGGACAGGGGGACATGGCTACACCTTC. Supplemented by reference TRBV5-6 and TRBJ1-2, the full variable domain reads DAGVTQSPTHLIKTRGQQVTLRCSPKSGHDTVSWYQQALGQGPQFIFQYYEEEERQRGNFPDRFSGHQFPNYSSELNVNALLLGDSALYLCASSLPVGTGGHGYTFGSGTRLTVV.

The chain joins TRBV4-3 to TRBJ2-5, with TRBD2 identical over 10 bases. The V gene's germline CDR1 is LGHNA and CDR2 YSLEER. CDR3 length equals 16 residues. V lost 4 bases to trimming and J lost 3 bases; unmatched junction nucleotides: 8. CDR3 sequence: CASSRLLAGDKETQYF. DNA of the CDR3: TGCGCCAGCAGCCGGCTCCTAGCGGGGGATAAAGAGACCCAGTACTTC.

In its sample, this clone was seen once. The CDR3: CASSGGRVDEQFF. The DNA for the CDR3 is TGCGCCAGCTCGGGCGGGAGGGTCGATGAGCAGTTCTTC. This chain joins TRBV10-2 and TRBJ2-1; 9 bases map to TRBD2. The CDR3 has 13 residues. The germline CDR1 and CDR2 sequences are WSHSY and SAAADI. Trimming took 8 bases from V and 8 from J; bases not matched to a gene: 7.

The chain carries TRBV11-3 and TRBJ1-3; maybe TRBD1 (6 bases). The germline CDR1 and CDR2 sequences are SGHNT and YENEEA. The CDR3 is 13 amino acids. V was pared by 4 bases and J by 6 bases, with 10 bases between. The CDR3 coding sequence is TGTGCCAGCAGCTCCGGACAGCCAAACACCATATATTTT. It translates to CASSSGQPNTIYF.

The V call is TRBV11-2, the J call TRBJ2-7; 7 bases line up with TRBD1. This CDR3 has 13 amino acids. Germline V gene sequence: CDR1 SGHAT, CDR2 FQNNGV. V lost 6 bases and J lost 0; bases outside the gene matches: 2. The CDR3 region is CASSRDSSYEQYF. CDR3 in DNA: TGTGCCAGCAGTCGGGACAGCTCCTACGAGCAGTACTTC.